Shown below are 25 T cell receptor beta chains from a single sample sequenced in a study of cytomegalovirus exposure and HLA in healthy donors. Use of 60 Vbeta and 13 Jbeta primers characterized the PCR. The assay was immunoSEQ multiplex PCR, and TCRdb's table has in-frame clones only and misses some. The sample has around 180,000 clones, over 60% seen once; the top ten hold about 1.6%. Sequencing was done on a sample of PBMCs. These receptors were collected from a girl aged 5 to 17 in good health and CMV-seronegative.

The chain links TRBV5-1 to TRBJ2-1; 9 positions agree with TRBD2. V dropped 4 bases and J dropped 2; count of bases not matched to a gene: 4. Germline V gives CDR1 SGHRS, CDR2 YFSETQ. The CDR3 consists of 15 residues. CDR3 amino acids: CASSTERGAYNEQFF. CDR3 bases: TGCGCCAGCAGCACAGAGCGGGGGGCCTACAATGAGCAGTTCTTC.

The V gene is TRBV6-1, the J gene TRBJ2-5, with 13 positions matching TRBD2. CDR3 length: 14 amino acids. Germline values: CDR1 MNHNS, CDR2 SASEGT. J gave up 3 bases and V 8 bases, and 3 bases lay outside the gene matches. The CDR3 region has the DNA TGTGCCAGCTTTGGACTAGCGGGGGAAGAGACCCAGTACTTC. Amino acid sequence: CASFGLAGEETQYF.

This chain uses TRBV14 with TRBJ2-5, with D tentatively TRBD1 (7 bases). The V end lost 6 bases, the J end lost 3 bases, and 29 bases lay between the germline ends. Germline V lookup: CDR1 SGHDN, CDR2 FVKESK. The CDR3 contains 19 residues. The CDR3 DNA follows: TGTGCCAGCAGTCGCCAGGGGGGCCTCTTCCTGGGGGTGGAAGAGACCCAGTACTTC. Translating it yields CASSRQGGLFLGVEETQYF.

V usage is TRBV11-2 and J usage is TRBJ1-1; 8 positions agree with TRBD1. The germline CDR1 and CDR2 sequences are SGHAT and FQNNGV. CDR3 length: 16 amino acids. With V trimmed by 7 bases and J by 1 base, 11 bases remained unmatched. As DNA, the CDR3 is TGTGCCAGCATCAGCTGGACAGGGCTTGCGAACACTGAAGCTTTCTTT. It codes for CASISWTGLANTEAFF.

V is TRBV6-5 and J is TRBJ1-3, with unresolved D. The CDR3 is 15 amino acids. Germline-derived CDR1 and CDR2 are MNHEY and SVGAGI. V lost 6 bases, J lost 0 bases, and 12 bases lay in between. The CDR3 loop is CASRQSGNSGNTIYF. CDR3 nucleotides: TGTGCCAGCAGGCAATCGGGGAACTCTGGAAACACCATATATTTT.

V and J are TRBV7-8 and TRBJ2-7; 10 bases map to TRBD1. Germline V gene sequence: CDR1 SGHVS, CDR2 FQNEAQ. Trimming cost V 1 base and J 3 bases; bases outside gene matches: 0. There are 14 residues in the CDR3. The CDR3 sequence: CASSLGDRGYEQYF. The CDR3 region has the DNA TGTGCCAGCAGCTTAGGGGACAGGGGCTACGAGCAGTACTTC.

V gene TRBV19 combines with J gene TRBJ1-4; 11 nucleotides match TRBD1. The CDR3 sequence is 15 residues long. Germline CDR1 reads LNHDA; CDR2 reads SQIVND (reference sequence). V lost 11 bases to trimming and J lost 5 bases; unmatched junction nucleotides: 10. In nucleotides, the CDR3 is TGTGCCGCAACCAGGACAGGGGGCGCAAATGAAAAACTGTTTTTT. It yields the protein CAATRTGGANEKLFF. Full variable domain (missing parts from reference TRBV19 and TRBJ1-4): DGGITQSPKYLFRKEGQNVTLSCEQNLNHDAMYWYRQDPGQGLRLIYYSQIVNDFQKGDIAEGYSVSREKKESFPLTVTSAQKNPTAFYLCAATRTGGANEKLFFGSGTQLSVL.

The rearrangement joins TRBV6-6 to TRBJ1-2, with 11 bases fitting TRBD1. This CDR3 is 14 amino acids long. Germline loops: CDR1 MNHNY, CDR2 SVGAGI (reference sequence). The junction had 10 bases not matched to a gene; V was cut back by 8 bases and J by 8 bases. The CDR3 region is CASCPGQGVVGYTF. CDR3 nucleotides: TGTGCCAGCTGCCCGGGACAGGGGGTAGTCGGCTACACCTTC.

The rearrangement joins TRBV5-1 to TRBJ1-1, with no clear D. Germline CDR1 reads SGHRS; CDR2 reads YFSETQ. V lost 3 bases, J lost 5 bases, and 17 bases lay in between. CDR3 length: 15 residues. The CDR3 region has the DNA TGCGCCAGCAGCTCTGGACTGCGATGGGTTACTGAAGCTTTCTTT. It translates to CASSSGLRWVTEAFF.

V is TRBV18 and J is TRBJ2-3; 10 bases align to TRBD1. CDR3 length equals 16 residues. Germline trimming cut 3 bases from V and 1 base from J; bases unmatched to any gene: 4. Germline V CDR1 and CDR2: KGHSH, LQKENI. CDR3 DNA sequence: TGTGCCAGCTCACCTGGACAGGGGGGTGGCACAGATACGCAGTATTTT. This translates into CASSPGQGGGTDTQYF. Looking up the rest from reference TRBV18 and TRBJ2-3 gives the full variable domain: NAGVMQNPRHLVRRRGQEARLRCSPMKGHSHVYWYRQLPEEGLKFMVYLQKENIIDESGMPKERFSAEFPKEGPSILRIQQVVRGDSAAYFCASSPGQGGGTDTQYFGPGTRLTVL.

The chain recombines TRBV30 with TRBJ1-1; a possible D gene is TRBD1 (6 bases). Trimming pared 4 bases from V and 5 bases from J, leaving 23 bases between. The CDR3 contains 16 residues. CDR1 is GTSNPN, CDR2 SVGIG, per germline (reference sequence). In DNA form, the CDR3 reads TGTGCCTGGACCAAAAATTCTCTCAGGGGAGTAACTGAAGCTTTCTTT. This translates into CAWTKNSLRGVTEAFF.

The CDR3 coding sequence is TGTGCCAGCAGTCAGGACAGCGACTATGGCTACACCTTC. Translated, it gives CASSQDSDYGYTF. V and J are TRBV7-9 and TRBJ1-2; the D gene is possibly TRBD1 (6 bases). Germline V gene sequence: CDR1 SEHNR, CDR2 FQNEAQ (reference sequence). Trimming removed 6 bases from V and 3 bases from J, with 11 bases in between. The CDR3 is 13 amino acids.

The chain combines TRBV7-9 with TRBJ1-1; unclear D gene. V was cut by 6 bases and J by 7 bases, with 15 bases left in between. The germline V gene encodes CDR1 SEHNR and CDR2 FQNEAQ (reference sequence). The CDR3 totals 13 residues. This chain's CDR3 is CASRLPGGLEAFF. As DNA, the CDR3 is TGTGCCAGCAGGCTCCCTGGAGGACTTGAAGCTTTCTTT.

This chain joins TRBV5-1 and TRBJ2-1; D perhaps matches TRBD2 (6 bases). Per germline, CDR1 SGHRS and CDR2 YFSETQ. The V gene lost 1 base and the J gene lost 3 bases, with 8 bases spanning the gap. The CDR3 loop spans 14 amino acids. The CDR3 DNA sequence: TGCGCCAGCAGCTTGACGGGGGACTACAATGAGCAGTTCTTC. It translates to CASSLTGDYNEQFF.

This clone appeared a few times. The chain has TRBV7-6 and TRBJ1-6; unclear D gene. Germline V gene lookup returns CDR1 SGHVS and CDR2 FNYEAQ. CDR3 length: 15 amino acids. The V and J ends lost 5 bases and 0 bases respectively, with 8 bases between them. Here the CDR3 reads CASSLRVSYNSPLHF. The CDR3 DNA follows: TGTGCCAGCAGCCTAAGAGTCTCCTATAATTCACCCCTCCACTTT.

The chain carries TRBV5-1 and TRBJ1-1; tentative D call: TRBD1 (5 bases). The germline gives CDR1 SGHRS, CDR2 YFSETQ. Between the trimmed V and J ends, which lost 7 bases and 3 bases, there was a span of 16 bases. This CDR3 comprises 14 residues. The chain's CDR3 is CASRPAGRDTEAFF. In nucleotides, the CDR3 is TGCGCCAGCCGCCCGGCAGGGAGGGACACTGAAGCTTTCTTT. The full variable domain, its missing parts supplied by reference TRBV5-1 and TRBJ1-1, is KAGVTQTPRYLIKTRGQQVTLSCSPISGHRSVSWYQQTPGQGLQFLFEYFSETQRNKGNFPGRFSGRQFSNSRSEMNVSTLELGDSALYLCASRPAGRDTEAFFGQGTRLTVV.

The CDR3 protein is CASSLSAAVEQYF. CDR3 DNA sequence: TGTGCCAGCAGCTTAAGCGCCGCTGTCGAGCAGTACTTC. V and J are TRBV7-6 and TRBJ2-7; D is unresolved. This CDR3 is built from 13 residues. Germline V gene sequence: CDR1 SGHVS, CDR2 FNYEAQ. Trimming shortened V by 2 bases and J by 6 bases, and 11 bases separated the two germline ends. Based on the CDR3 plus reference TRBV7-6 and TRBJ2-7, the full variable domain is GAGVSQSPRYKVTKRGQDVALRCDPISGHVSLYWYRQALGQGPEFLTYFNYEAQQDKSGLPNDRFSAERPEGSISTLTIQRTEQRDSAMYRCASSLSAAVEQYFGPGTRLTVT.

The chain links TRBV7-9 to TRBJ1-1; 7 positions agree with TRBD1. CDR3 length equals 13 residues. The germline CDR1 and CDR2 sequences are SEHNR and FQNEAQ (reference sequence). V dropped 5 bases and J dropped 5; count of bases not matched to a gene: 5. The CDR3 nucleotides are TGTGCCAGCAGCGCCTCGACAGGGACTGAAGCTTTCTTT. Translating gives CASSASTGTEAFF.

This chain joins TRBV4-1 and TRBJ1-2; 8 nucleotides agree with TRBD1. Germline V lookup: CDR1 MGHRA, CDR2 YSYEKL. V dropped 5 bases and J dropped 7; count of bases not matched to a gene: 15. The length of the CDR3 is 16 residues. The CDR3 spells CASSNFARGRWFGYTF. DNA for the CDR3: TGCGCCAGCAGCAATTTTGCCAGGGGGCGGTGGTTTGGCTACACCTTC.

This clone was counted a single time. This chain connects TRBV6-1 to TRBJ1-1; D is undetermined. V lost 10 bases to trimming and J lost 0 bases, with 15 bases between them. The CDR3 has 14 amino acids. Germline assignment: CDR1 MNHNS and CDR2 SASEGT. The CDR3 region is CANIKRRMNTEAFF. The CDR3 DNA sequence: TGTGCCAACATCAAAAGGAGAATGAACACTGAAGCTTTCTTT.

This clone was seen more than once but under ten times. The chain couples TRBV30 to TRBJ1-4; 8 bases match TRBD1. This CDR3 region has 15 residues. After removal of 8 bases from V and 12 bases from J, the junction contained 20 bases not matched to a gene. CDR1 and CDR2 (germline): GTSNPN, SVGIG (reference sequence). CDR3 region: CAILAGTGPFGELFF. CDR3 nucleotide sequence: TGTGCCATTTTAGCCGGGACAGGTCCATTTGGAGAACTGTTTTTT. The full variable domain, completed using reference TRBV30 and TRBJ1-4, is SQTIHQWPATLVQPVGSPLSLECTVEGTSNPNLYWYRQAAGRGLQLLFYSVGIGQISSEVPQNLSASRPQDRQFILSSKKLLLSDSGFYLCAILAGTGPFGELFFGSGTQLSVL.

The chain recombines TRBV28 with TRBJ2-7, with TRBD1 identical over 12 bases. The CDR3 consists of 15 residues. The J segment lost 0 bases and the V segment lost 6 bases, leaving 3 bases of the junction unmatched. Germline V gene lookup returns CDR1 MDHEN and CDR2 SYDVKM. The CDR3 protein is CASRLGQGASYEQYF. The CDR3, as DNA: TGTGCCAGCAGACTGGGACAGGGGGCCTCCTACGAGCAGTACTTC.

The chain has TRBV19 and TRBJ1-2; TRBD1 matches 8 bases. The CDR3 is 12 amino acids. Germline CDR1 is LNHDA and CDR2 is SQIVND (reference sequence). The ends lost 10 bases at V and 8 bases at J; junction bases unmatched: 9. CDR3 loop: CATNQGAWGYTF. CDR3 coding DNA: TGTGCCACTAACCAGGGGGCGTGGGGCTACACCTTC.

This clone showed up just a few times. V is TRBV27 and J is TRBJ2-7; a possible D gene is TRBD2 (5 bases). There are 15 residues in the CDR3. Germline lookup yields CDR1 MNHEY and CDR2 SMNVEV (reference sequence). V lost 0 bases and J 0 bases, leaving 9 bases between the germline ends. The CDR3 sequence: CASSLSQRSSYEQYF. CDR3 DNA sequence: TGTGCCAGCAGTTTATCACAGCGGAGCTCCTACGAGCAGTACTTC.

As to this clone: The same CDR3 also results from other DNA sequences found in this sample. This chain joins TRBV5-1 and TRBJ2-3; D perhaps matches TRBD2 (5 bases). The CDR3 consists of 12 residues. Germline lookup yields CDR1 SGHRS and CDR2 YFSETQ. V lost 3 bases and J 6 bases, leaving 8 bases between the germline ends. The chain's CDR3 is CASSSGGDTQYF. CDR3 bases: TGCGCCAGCAGCTCAGGCGGGGATACGCAGTATTTT.